These 21 T cell receptor beta chains originate from one sample sequenced in a study of shared clonotypes between healthy human individuals. Produced via immunoSEQ multiplex PCR; TCRdb's table is partial and in-frame only. The table includes 2 million to 2.5 million clones, roughly 95% detected once. Sequencing was carried out using naive CD4+ T cells sorted from blood. The subset was: CD45RA+ positively selected. These TCRs come from a young man in good health.

This rearrangement joins TRBV11-3 to TRBJ2-3, with a weak D call TRBD1 (5 bases). Germline values: CDR1 SGHNT, CDR2 YENEEA. Trimming took 1 base from V and 1 from J, leaving 12 bases between them. CDR3 length: 16 amino acids. DNA of the CDR3: TGTGCCAGCAGCTTAGGTAGGGGTAGAGGCACAGATACGCAGTATTTT. It translates to CASSLGRGRGTDTQYF.

The gene calls are TRBV2 and TRBJ2-7; 9 nucleotides match TRBD1. Germline loops: CDR1 SNHLY, CDR2 FYNNEI. Losses at the gene ends were 7 bases for V and 6 bases for J; bases not matched to a gene: 13. CDR3 length: 15 amino acids. The CDR3 region is CASNLLDRGSGEQYF. CDR3 coding DNA: TGTGCCAGCAACCTCTTGGACAGGGGAAGTGGCGAGCAGTACTTC.

V and J are TRBV14 and TRBJ1-1; D not certain. CDR3 length: 15 amino acids. Deletions cut 7 bases from V and 4 bases from J, with 19 bases between. Germline-derived CDR1 and CDR2 are SGHDN and FVKESK. CDR3 bases: TGTGCCAGCAACGAGTTAAATCGACTCGGCACTGAAGCTTTCTTT. It translates to CASNELNRLGTEAFF.

The CDR3 bases are TGTGCCAGCACCAGGCTCGGGGGCGGCACCGGGGAGCTGTTTTTT. Amino acids: CASTRLGGGTGELFF. The chain recombines TRBV28 with TRBJ2-2; TRBD1 or TRBD2 may be the D gene (6 bases each). This CDR3 spans 15 amino acids. The V end was cut by 7 bases, the J end by 4 bases, with 16 bases between. The germline V gene has CDR1 MDHEN and CDR2 SYDVKM.

The genes are TRBV30 and TRBJ1-3; no clear D. The CDR3 runs to 15 residues. Trimming took 1 base from V and 2 from J, leaving 12 bases between them. In germline, CDR1 is GTSNPN, CDR2 SVGIG (reference sequence). CDR3 amino acids: CAWSGAKGAGNTIYF. The CDR3, as DNA: TGTGCCTGGAGTGGGGCGAAGGGTGCTGGAAACACCATATATTTT. Filled out from reference TRBV30 and TRBJ1-3, the complete variable domain reads SQTIHQWPATLVQPVGSPLSLECTVEGTSNPNLYWYRQAAGRGLQLLFYSVGIGQISSEVPQNLSASRPQDRQFILSSKKLLLSDSGFYLCAWSGAKGAGNTIYFGEGSWLTVV.

The J gene is TRBJ2-7, the V gene TRBV15; tentative D call: TRBD1 (6 bases). The CDR3 length is 15 residues. Germline assignment: CDR1 LNHNV and CDR2 YYDKDF (reference sequence). The V end lost 5 bases, the J end lost 3 bases, and 17 bases lay between the germline ends. Here the CDR3 reads CATSEDSFLFYEQYF. CDR3 in DNA: TGTGCCACCAGCGAGGACAGCTTCCTGTTCTACGAGCAGTACTTC.

This sequence joins TRBV2 and TRBJ2-3, with D unresolved. Between the trimmed V and J ends, which lost 4 bases and 7 bases, there was a span of 6 bases. From germline, CDR1 is SNHLY and CDR2 FYNNEI. This CDR3 region has 11 residues. The CDR3 loop is CASSGPYTQYF. The CDR3 DNA is TGTGCCAGCAGTGGCCCCTATACGCAGTATTTT.

Of note for this clone: Other nucleotide sequences in the sample specify the same CDR3. The gene calls are TRBV30 and TRBJ2-2; D is unresolved. Germline CDR1 is GTSNPN and CDR2 is SVGIG (reference sequence). This CDR3 spans 13 amino acids. Between the trimmed V and J ends, which lost 0 bases and 4 bases, there was a span of 6 bases. The CDR3 loop is CAWSVQSTGELFF. The CDR3 bases are TGTGCCTGGAGTGTACAATCCACCGGGGAGCTGTTTTTT.

Concerning this clone: Other DNA sequences in this sample translate to the same CDR3. CDR3 sequence (DNA): TGCGCCAGCAGCTTGGGGACAGGGGGCAATTCACCCCTCCACTTT. Its protein product is CASSLGTGGNSPLHF. The chain couples TRBV5-1 to TRBJ1-6; 11 positions agree with TRBD1. The CDR3 length is 15 residues. Germline CDR1 is SGHRS and CDR2 is YFSETQ. V trimming: 0 bases; J trimming: 7 bases; junction bases outside the gene matches: 0.

J is TRBJ1-4 and V is TRBV2, with 7 nucleotides matching TRBD1. The CDR3 length is 13 residues. Per the germline V gene, CDR1 is SNHLY and CDR2 is FYNNEI. J lost 2 bases, V lost 8 bases, and 2 bases had no gene match. This CDR3 is CASEGATNEKLFF. CDR3 in DNA: TGTGCCAGCGAGGGGGCGACTAATGAAAAACTGTTTTTT. Full variable domain (outside the CDR3, taken from reference TRBV2 and TRBJ1-4): EPEVTQTPSHQVTQMGQEVILRCVPISNHLYFYWYRQILGQKVEFLVSFYNNEISEKSEIFDDQFSVERPDGSNFTLKIRSTKLEDSAMYFCASEGATNEKLFFGSGTQLSVL.

Regarding this clone: The junction departs from germline at one end; a sequencing error may be responsible. This chain connects TRBV10-3 to TRBJ2-3; 8 nucleotides match TRBD2. The germline gives CDR1 ENHRY, CDR2 SYGVKD. There are 14 residues in the CDR3. The CDR3 here is CATQRGPGTDTQYF. CDR3 sequence (DNA): TGTGCCACCCAGCGGGGGCCGGGCACGGATACGCAGTATTTT.

The rearrangement links TRBV2 to TRBJ2-1; TRBD2 is a possible D gene (6 bases). The germline gives CDR1 SNHLY, CDR2 FYNNEI. V gave up 6 bases and J gave up 9 bases, with 12 bases separating them. This CDR3 comprises 12 residues. CDR3 sequence: CASRGSGPEQFF. CDR3 nucleotides: TGTGCCAGCAGGGGTAGCGGTCCTGAGCAGTTCTTC.

The chain carries TRBV7-2 and TRBJ2-3; no firm D call. V lost 8 bases to trimming and J lost 6 bases, with 12 bases between them. CDR1 is SGHTA, CDR2 FQGNSA, per germline. This CDR3 has 12 residues. This CDR3 reads CASRTPGDTQYF. The DNA for the CDR3 is TGTGCCAGCCGGACCCCCGGGGATACGCAGTATTTT.

The chain recombines TRBV18 with TRBJ2-2; no firm D call. The CDR3 extends over 15 amino acids. The V gene's germline CDR1 is KGHSH and CDR2 LQKENI. The germline V and J ends were trimmed by 3 bases and 2 bases, with 10 bases remaining between them. Here the CDR3 DNA reads TGTGCCAGCTCACCCGATGTGGTAAACACCGGGGAGCTGTTTTTT. It yields the protein CASSPDVVNTGELFF.

This chain connects TRBV6-5 to TRBJ2-7, with D maybe TRBD1 (6 bases). Looked up from germline, CDR1 is MNHEY and CDR2 is SVGAGI. V shed 5 bases and J shed 4 bases, with 12 bases lying between them. The CDR3 runs to 13 residues. The CDR3 DNA is TGTGCCAGCAGTAGGGGGACCATGTACGAGCAGTACTTC. Residues: CASSRGTMYEQYF.

J is TRBJ2-5 and V is TRBV7-9; D is perhaps TRBD1 or TRBD2 (5 bases each). V was trimmed by 5 bases and J by 1 base, leaving 14 bases between them. The germline V gene encodes CDR1 SEHNR and CDR2 FQNEAQ (reference sequence). This CDR3 has 15 amino acids. The CDR3 DNA is TGTGCCAGCAGCGAATCCCCCGGGGCCCAAGAGACCCAGTACTTC. Its translation: CASSESPGAQETQYF.

V and J are TRBV10-2 and TRBJ2-7; possible D gene TRBD2, 6 bases. The CDR3 totals 15 residues. The V gene lost 6 bases and the J gene lost 3 bases, with 18 bases spanning the gap. In germline, CDR1 is WSHSY, CDR2 SAAADI. The CDR3 loop reads CASRLGGVRDYEQYF. Written as DNA, the CDR3 is TGCGCCAGCAGACTCGGGGGAGTAAGGGACTACGAGCAGTACTTC.

The V and J genes are TRBV10-3 and TRBJ1-1; 8 nucleotides agree with TRBD1. Germline V gives CDR1 ENHRY, CDR2 SYGVKD. CDR3 length: 12 amino acids. The ends lost 8 bases at V and 1 base at J; junction bases unmatched: 0. The DNA of the CDR3 is TGTGCCATCGGACAGGGGAACACTGAAGCTTTCTTT. It codes for CAIGQGNTEAFF.

The rearrangement joins TRBV4-2 to TRBJ2-3; unclear D gene. The CDR3 contains 14 residues. Germline V gene data show CDR1 as LGHNA and CDR2 as YNFKEQ. The germline V and J ends were trimmed by 0 bases and 0 bases, with 4 bases remaining between them. CDR3 DNA: TGTGCCAGCAGCCAAGAAGGCAGCACAGATACGCAGTATTTT. Amino acids: CASSQEGSTDTQYF.

The V call is TRBV11-2, the J call TRBJ1-5; D may be TRBD1 (6 bases). CDR1 and CDR2 (germline): SGHAT, FQNNGV. V was shortened by 5 bases and J by 5 bases, with 10 bases between the two germline ends. This CDR3 region has 13 residues. CDR3 sequence reads: CASSGSGDQPQHF. In DNA, the CDR3 is TGTGCCAGCAGCGGTTCAGGGGATCAGCCCCAGCATTTT.

The chain combines TRBV7-2 with TRBJ2-5, with 8 bases aligning to TRBD2. CDR3 length: 18 residues. J lost 2 bases, V lost 2 bases, and 13 bases had no gene match. The V gene's germline CDR1 is SGHTA and CDR2 FQGNSA. For the CDR3, the DNA is TGTGCCAGCAGCTTATGGGGATTTAGCGGGAAGCAACAAGAGACCCAGTACTTC. This gives the protein CASSLWGFSGKQQETQYF.